This TCR beta chain derives from a study of T cell responses to AZD1222 COVID-19 vaccine. Only in-frame clones appear in the TCRdb table, and some are missing; sequencing was by immunoSEQ multiplex PCR. The table includes 85,000 to 130,000 clones, about 89% detected once. This clone was seen a single time. The CDR3 is made up of 15 amino acids. J was trimmed by 8 bases and V by 4 bases; bases with no gene match: 10. CDR1 and CDR2 (germline): SGHRS, YFSETQ. This clonotype originated in an adult in good health. The chain joins TRBV5-1 to TRBJ2-1; 9 bases are shared with TRBD2. Specimen: peripheral blood, collected on day 0 of AZD1222 vaccination. The CDR3 sequence: CASSPVAGDFDEQFF. CDR3 DNA: TGCGCCAGCAGCCCGGTAGCGGGAGACTTCGATGAGCAGTTCTTC.